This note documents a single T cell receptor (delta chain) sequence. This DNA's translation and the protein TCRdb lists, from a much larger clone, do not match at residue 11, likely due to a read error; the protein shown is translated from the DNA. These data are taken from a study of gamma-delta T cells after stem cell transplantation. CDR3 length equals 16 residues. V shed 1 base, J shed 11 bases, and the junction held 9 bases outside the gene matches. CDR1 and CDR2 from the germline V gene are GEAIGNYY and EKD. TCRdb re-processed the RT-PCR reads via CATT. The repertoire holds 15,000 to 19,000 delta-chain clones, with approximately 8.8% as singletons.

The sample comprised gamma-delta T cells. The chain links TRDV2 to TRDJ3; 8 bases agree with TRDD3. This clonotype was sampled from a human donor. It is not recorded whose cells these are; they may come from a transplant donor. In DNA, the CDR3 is TGTGCCTGTGACACGGCTGGGGGAGTCGACGCCCGACAGATGTTTTTC. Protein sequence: CACDTAGGVDARQMFF.